This is a list of T cell receptor beta chains from one sample in a study of beta chain features in type 1 diabetes. Data came from immunoSEQ multiplex PCR; TCRdb stores just in-frame clones and leaves some out. Here the sample spans under 950,000 clones, roughly 16% being singletons. Sequenced: naive CD4+ T cells from blood. Every receptor here comes from a woman aged 18-30 years in good health. CDR3s include the opening cysteine and the closing phenylalanine or tryptophan. The D gene is left open where the match is weak. Size tells how often a clone was seen (once, few, many) or the class of an expanded clone, and some rows leave it out.

size,D,J,V,CDR3,DNA
few,.,TRBJ2-2,TRBV7-2,CASSPLYGELFF,TGTGCCAGCAGCCCTCTATATGGGGAGCTGTTTTTT
.,.,TRBJ2-5,TRBV7-2,CASSLEGYRQETQYF,TGTGCCAGCAGCTTAGAGGGGTACCGGCAAGAGACCCAGTACTTC
.,TRBD2,TRBJ2-3,TRBV15,CATSRASGADTQYF,TGTGCCACCAGCAGGGCTAGCGGGGCAGATACGCAGTATTTT
few,.,TRBJ2-7,TRBV27,CASSLSGSRYEQYF,TGTGCCAGCAGTTTGTCCGGGAGTCGGTACGAGCAGTACTTC
.,TRBD2,TRBJ2-7,TRBV6-6,CASSSSGRVTYEQYF,TGTGCCAGCAGCTCCAGCGGGAGGGTAACCTACGAGCAGTACTTC
few,TRBD2,TRBJ2-1,TRBV19,CASSIDRRGTSEKRGDEQFF,TGTGCCAGTAGTATAGACCGACGGGGGACTAGCGAAAAAAGGGGCGATGAGCAGTTCTTC
few,TRBD1,TRBJ1-1,TRBV4-1,CASSQPRDRDSKAFF,TGCGCCAGCAGCCAACCAAGAGACAGGGACTCGAAGGCTTTCTTT
.,.,TRBJ2-1,TRBV7-9,CASSLEYYKQFF,TGTGCCAGCAGCTTAGAGTATTACAAGCAGTTCTTC
.,.,TRBJ2-6,TRBV7-3,CASSPFRDSGANVLTF,TGTGCCAGCAGCCCCTTCCGGGACTCTGGGGCCAACGTCCTGACTTTC
few,.,TRBJ2-2,TRBV10-3,CAISESRARGITGELFF,TGTGCCATCAGTGAGTCACGGGCGAGGGGAATCACCGGGGAGCTGTTTTTT
few,.,TRBJ1-2,TRBV10-3,CAIRAAGSTYGYTF,TGTGCCATCAGAGCGGCAGGGAGTACCTATGGCTACACCTTC
few,TRBD2,TRBJ2-7,TRBV7-2,CASSALYGAGGPYEQYF,TGTGCCAGCAGCGCACTGTACGGAGCGGGAGGACCCTACGAGCAGTACTTC
.,TRBD1,TRBJ2-7,TRBV18,CASSRDRVAYEQYF,TGTGCCAGCTCACGGGACAGGGTTGCCTACGAGCAGTACTTC
.,.,TRBJ1-2,TRBV11-2,CASSLGNYGYTF,TGTGCCAGCAGCTTAGGGAACTATGGCTACACCTTC
few,.,TRBJ2-1,TRBV7-3,CASSLSTGSGSYNEQFF,TGTGCCAGCAGCTTATCTACGGGTTCGGGCTCCTACAATGAGCAGTTCTTC
.,.,TRBJ2-7,TRBV7-2,CASSLEPNRVHEQYF,TGTGCCAGCAGCTTAGAGCCCAACAGGGTCCACGAGCAGTACTTC
many,.,TRBJ2-1,TRBV7-2,CASSGTLYEQFF,TGTGCCAGCAGCGGGACCTTGTATGAGCAGTTCTTC
.,TRBD2,TRBJ2-6,TRBV11-2,CASSSSGVGRFSGANVLTF,TGTGCCAGCAGCTCAAGCGGGGTTGGTCGATTTTCTGGGGCCAACGTCCTGACTTTC